The 19 T cell receptor beta chains given below trace back to one sample, sequenced in a study of a mutant IDH1 vaccine in newly diagnosed glioma. Clones were sequenced by immunoSEQ multiplex PCR, and TCRdb holds only the in-frame ones, with some missing. Of around 40,000 clones listed, roughly 80% are singletons. No antigen has been assigned to these receptors. The time point: week 23, last vaccination. Each dose delivered 300 ug of mutant IDH1 20-mer peptide subcutaneously with imiquimod. Sequenced here: PBMCs, sampled from a glioma patient whose treatment included an IDH1 peptide vaccine. All receptors come from a man over 45 with glioma.

This chain connects TRBV29-1 to TRBJ1-2; perhaps TRBD1 as D (5 bases). Germline CDR1 and CDR2: SQVTM and ANQGSEA. The CDR3 has 13 amino acids. Trimming took 4 bases from V and 6 from J, leaving 15 bases between them. The chain's CDR3 is CSVGGGRYNGYTF. The CDR3 DNA reads TGCAGCGTTGGCGGGGGTCGGTATAATGGCTACACCTTC.

The CDR3 reads CASSIDRGEEKLFF. The CDR3 DNA reads as TGTGCCAGCAGCATTGACAGGGGTGAAGAAAAACTGTTTTTT. The genes are TRBV6-5 and TRBJ1-4; 8 positions match TRBD1. The CDR3 runs 14 residues. The germline V gene encodes CDR1 MNHEY and CDR2 SVGAGI. V was pared by 6 bases and J by 8 bases, with 8 bases of the junction left unmatched.

This chain links TRBV10-1 with TRBJ2-3; 8 bases fit TRBD1. Looked up from germline, CDR1 is WNHNN and CDR2 is SYGVQD (reference sequence). This CDR3 is 15 amino acids long. The V segment lost 6 bases and the J segment 3 bases; nucleotides outside the gene matches: 8. In DNA, the CDR3 is TGCGCCAGCAGACAAAGACAGGGGATGACAGATACGCAGTATTTT. Translated: CASRQRQGMTDTQYF.

J is TRBJ2-7 and V is TRBV10-2; 10 bases map to TRBD2. This CDR3 region has 15 residues. Germline-derived CDR1 and CDR2 are WSHSY and SAAADI. Trimming removed 6 bases from V and 0 bases from J; junction bases left unmatched: 5. In DNA form, the CDR3 reads TGCGCCAGCAGAGAGACTAGCGGGTTCTCCTACGAGCAGTACTTC. Protein: CASRETSGFSYEQYF.

This clone turned up a few times. The chain is built from TRBV2 and TRBJ1-5, with 7 bases matching TRBD1. V was pared by 8 bases and J by 2 bases, with 6 bases of the junction left unmatched. The germline gives CDR1 SNHLY, CDR2 FYNNEI. The CDR3 totals 14 residues. In DNA form, the CDR3 reads TGTGCCAGCTTACCGGGACAGCGCAATCAGCCCCAGCATTTT. This gives the protein CASLPGQRNQPQHF.

This rearrangement joins TRBV19 to TRBJ1-3, with D perhaps matching TRBD1 (5 bases). The CDR3 consists of 15 residues. Germline loops: CDR1 LNHDA, CDR2 SQIVND (reference sequence). V lost 3 bases and J lost 0, with 9 bases in between. The chain's CDR3 is CASSMGVSSGNTIYF. The CDR3 nucleotides read TGTGCCAGTAGTATGGGGGTCTCCTCTGGAAACACCATATATTTT.

The gene calls are TRBV30 and TRBJ1-4; D ambiguous. The CDR3 is made up of 15 amino acids. V gave up 1 base and J gave up 8 bases, with 17 bases separating them. CDR1 GTSNPN and CDR2 SVGIG come from the germline V gene (reference sequence). CDR3 amino acids: CAWSAQMNGREKLFF. The CDR3 nucleotides read TGTGCCTGGAGTGCACAGATGAATGGGAGGGAAAAACTGTTTTTT.

This sequence joins TRBV19 and TRBJ2-6, with 8 positions matching TRBD1. CDR3 length: 14 residues. Trimming cost V 3 bases and J 9 bases; bases outside gene matches: 4. From germline, CDR1 is LNHDA and CDR2 SQIVND (reference sequence). The CDR3 nucleotides are TGTGCCAGTAGTATCGGACAGGGATTCAACGTCCTGACTTTC. Amino acid sequence: CASSIGQGFNVLTF.

This clone has only a few counts. This rearrangement joins TRBV7-9 to TRBJ2-5, with D perhaps assigned TRBD1 or TRBD2 (6 bases each). CDR1 SEHNR and CDR2 FQNEAQ come from the germline V gene (reference sequence). This CDR3 is built from 13 residues. The germline V and J ends were trimmed by 4 bases and 4 bases, with 10 bases remaining between them. The CDR3 protein is CASSSRGPETQYF. The CDR3 DNA is TGTGCCAGCAGCTCACGGGGGCCAGAGACCCAGTACTTC.

This clone came up once. The V gene is TRBV15, the J gene TRBJ2-7; D uncertain. Between the trimmed V and J ends, which lost 5 bases and 4 bases, there was a span of 6 bases. The CDR3 extends over 11 amino acids. CDR1 and CDR2 from the germline V gene are LNHNV and YYDKDF (reference sequence). The CDR3 nucleotides are TGTGCCACCAGCTCCCTTTACGAGCAGTACTTC. Translation: CATSSLYEQYF.

The CDR3, as DNA: TGCGCCAGCAGCTCCCTGACAGGGGGCCAAACCCCTGAAGCTTTCTTT. Translating gives CASSSLTGGQTPEAFF. The chain joins TRBV4-1 to TRBJ1-1, with 10 bases lining up with TRBD1. Germline V gene sequence: CDR1 MGHRA, CDR2 YSYEKL. With V trimmed by 5 bases and J by 6 bases, 12 bases remained unmatched. The CDR3 covers 16 residues.

By share of the sample, this clone is medium-sized. The chain joins TRBV27 to TRBJ1-4; D is perhaps TRBD1 (5 bases). The CDR3 length is 15 residues. Germline CDR1 reads MNHEY; CDR2 reads SMNVEV (reference sequence). With 5 bases removed from V and 5 bases from J, the gap between germline ends came to 15 bases. CDR3 nucleotide sequence: TGTGCCAGCAGTCCACCGCGGGGCCGGAATGAAAAACTGTTTTTT. Translation: CASSPPRGRNEKLFF.

As DNA, the CDR3 is TGTGCCAGTAGTCCGGTGGATCAGCCCCAGCATTTT. It codes for CASSPVDQPQHF. The genes are TRBV19 and TRBJ1-5; D remains unclear. The germline CDR1 and CDR2 sequences are LNHDA and SQIVND (reference sequence). The CDR3 is 12 residues long. V lost 5 bases, J lost 5 bases, and 7 bases lay in between.

In its sample, this clone was seen once. V usage is TRBV4-2 and J usage is TRBJ2-6; TRBD1 matches 8 bases. CDR1 is LGHNA, CDR2 YNFKEQ, per germline. The CDR3 runs 17 residues. Germline trimming cut 0 bases from V and 2 bases from J; bases unmatched to any gene: 3. The CDR3 sequence is CASSQDNRGTGANVLTF. In DNA form, the CDR3 reads TGTGCCAGCAGCCAAGATAACAGGGGGACTGGGGCCAACGTCCTGACTTTC.

The chain recombines TRBV4-2 with TRBJ2-3; tentatively, D is TRBD1 or TRBD2 (5 bases each). Germline loops: CDR1 LGHNA, CDR2 YNFKEQ. V gave up 3 bases and J gave up 5 bases, with 15 bases separating them. The CDR3 contains 15 residues. The CDR3 sequence is CASSHPQGDGDTQYF. The CDR3 nucleotides are TGTGCCAGCAGCCACCCCCAGGGAGATGGAGATACGCAGTATTTT.

The chain joins TRBV6-5 to TRBJ1-5; unclear D gene. The V gene's germline CDR1 is MNHEY and CDR2 SVGAGI. CDR3 size: 13 residues. With 7 bases removed from V and 3 bases from J, the gap between germline ends came to 10 bases. The CDR3 sequence: CASTEGSNQPQHF. The CDR3 coding sequence is TGTGCCAGCACTGAAGGGTCCAATCAGCCCCAGCATTTT.

The chain employs TRBV4-3 and TRBJ1-1; D gene ambiguous. Trimming removed 0 bases from V and 8 bases from J, with 13 bases in between. The V gene's germline CDR1 is LGHNA and CDR2 YSLEER. The CDR3 spans 14 residues. CDR3 sequence: CASSQDRGRPEAFF. The CDR3 nucleotides are TGCGCCAGCAGCCAAGATCGTGGCAGGCCGGAAGCTTTCTTT.

The rearrangement uses TRBV7-2 and TRBJ2-7; 8 nucleotides align to TRBD1. The ends lost 3 bases at V and 2 bases at J; junction bases unmatched: 3. The CDR3 spans 14 residues. CDR1 is SGHTA, CDR2 FQGNSA, per germline. The CDR3 spells CASSFGTGAYEQYF. CDR3 nucleotides: TGTGCCAGCAGCTTTGGGACAGGAGCCTACGAGCAGTACTTC.

The J gene is TRBJ2-2, the V gene TRBV7-2; the match to TRBD1 covers 9 bases. Trimming took 4 bases from V and 6 from J; bases not matched to a gene: 9. CDR1 and CDR2 (germline): SGHTA, FQGNSA. The CDR3 loop spans 16 amino acids. The CDR3 region is CASSWDRVKNAGELFF. In DNA, the CDR3 is TGTGCCAGCAGCTGGGACAGGGTGAAAAACGCCGGGGAGCTGTTTTTT. Full variable domain (rest looked up from reference TRBV7-2 and TRBJ2-2): GAGVSQSPSNKVTEKGKDVELRCDPISGHTALYWYRQSLGQGLEFLIYFQGNSAPDKSGLPSDRFSAERTGGSVSTLTIQRTQQEDSAVYLCASSWDRVKNAGELFFGEGSRLTVL.